This paragraph reports one TCR beta chain. Its antigen is not identified. Samples were taken at baseline and on day 1 of cycles 4 and 7. The data were taken from a study of OX40 agonist ivuxolimab in advanced cancers. Overall study: Of the participants, around 43% had some prior anti-PD-1, anti-PD-L1 or anti-CTLA-4 therapy, which was allowed. Partial responses were achieved by three patients, of whom one had hepatocellular carcinoma and two had cutaneous melanoma.

The J segment lost 7 bases and the V segment lost 1 base, leaving 5 bases of the junction unmatched. The CDR3 runs 15 residues. The V gene's germline CDR1 is SGHTA and CDR2 FQGNSA. Study-wide results and caveats: The authors also found low normalized T-cell clonal expansion in some nonresponders.

Clones were read by immunoSEQ multiplex PCR, and TCRdb kept only the in-frame ones, dropping some. The sample yields roughly 90,000 clones, roughly 85% seen once. V is TRBV7-2 and J is TRBJ2-1; 9 bases line up with TRBD2. The sequencing here drew on CD4+ or CD8+ T cells sorted from blood, taken in a trial of the OX40 agonist ivuxolimab. This TCR was recovered from an adult with an advanced solid tumor such as melanoma, head and neck, liver or kidney cancer. The CDR3 spells CASSLGLAGLNEQFF. CDR3 nucleotide sequence: TGTGCCAGCAGCTTAGGGCTAGCGGGGTTGAATGAGCAGTTCTTC.